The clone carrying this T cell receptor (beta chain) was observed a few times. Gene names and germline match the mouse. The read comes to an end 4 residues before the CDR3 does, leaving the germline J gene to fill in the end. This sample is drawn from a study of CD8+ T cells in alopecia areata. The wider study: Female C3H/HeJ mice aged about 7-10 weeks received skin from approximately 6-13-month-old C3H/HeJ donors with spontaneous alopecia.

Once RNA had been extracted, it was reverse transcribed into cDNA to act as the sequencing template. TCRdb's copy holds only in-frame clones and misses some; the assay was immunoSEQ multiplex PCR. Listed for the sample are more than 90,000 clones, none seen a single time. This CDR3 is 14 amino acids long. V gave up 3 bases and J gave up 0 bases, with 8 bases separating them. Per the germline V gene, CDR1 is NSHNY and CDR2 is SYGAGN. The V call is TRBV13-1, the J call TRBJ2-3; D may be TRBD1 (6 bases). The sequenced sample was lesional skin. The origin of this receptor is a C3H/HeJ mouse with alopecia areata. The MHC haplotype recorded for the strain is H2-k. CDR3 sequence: CASSAQGSAETLYF. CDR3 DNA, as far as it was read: TGTGCCAGCAGTGCACAGGGTAGTGCAGAA.